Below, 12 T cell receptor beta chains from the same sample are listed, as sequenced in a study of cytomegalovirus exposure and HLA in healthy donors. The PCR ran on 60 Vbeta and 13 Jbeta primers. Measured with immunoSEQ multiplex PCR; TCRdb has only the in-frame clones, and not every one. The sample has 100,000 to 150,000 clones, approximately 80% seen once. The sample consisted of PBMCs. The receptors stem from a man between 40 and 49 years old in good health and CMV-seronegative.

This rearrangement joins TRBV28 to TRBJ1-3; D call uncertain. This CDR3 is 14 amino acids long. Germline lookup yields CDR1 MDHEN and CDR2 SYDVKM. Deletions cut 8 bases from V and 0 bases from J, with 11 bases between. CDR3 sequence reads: CASGQAISGNTIYF. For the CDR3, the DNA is TGTGCCAGCGGGCAGGCCATCTCTGGAAACACCATATATTTT.

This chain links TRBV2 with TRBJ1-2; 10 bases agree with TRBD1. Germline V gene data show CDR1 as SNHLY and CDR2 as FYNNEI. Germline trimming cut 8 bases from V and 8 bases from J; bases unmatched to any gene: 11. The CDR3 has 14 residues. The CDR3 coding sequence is TGTGCCAGCTCCATAGGGACAGGGGTATGGGGCTACACCTTC. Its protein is CASSIGTGVWGYTF.

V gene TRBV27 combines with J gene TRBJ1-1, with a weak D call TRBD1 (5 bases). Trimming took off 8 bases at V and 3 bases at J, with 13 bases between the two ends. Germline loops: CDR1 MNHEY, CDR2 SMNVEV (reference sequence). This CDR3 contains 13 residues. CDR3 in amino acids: CASGVRGDTEAFF. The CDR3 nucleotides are TGTGCCAGCGGGGTCCGGGGGGACACTGAAGCTTTCTTT.

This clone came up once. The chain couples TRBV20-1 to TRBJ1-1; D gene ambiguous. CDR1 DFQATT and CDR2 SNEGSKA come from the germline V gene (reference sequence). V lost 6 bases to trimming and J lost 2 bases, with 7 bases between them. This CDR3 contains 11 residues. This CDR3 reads CSATTNTEAFF. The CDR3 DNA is TGCAGTGCCACCACTAACACTGAAGCTTTCTTT.

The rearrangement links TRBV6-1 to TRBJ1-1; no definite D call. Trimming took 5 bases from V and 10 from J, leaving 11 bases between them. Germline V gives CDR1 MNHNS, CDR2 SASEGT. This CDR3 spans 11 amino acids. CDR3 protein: CASSSPRGAFF. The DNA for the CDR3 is TGTGCCAGCAGTTCCCCCCGGGGAGCTTTCTTT.

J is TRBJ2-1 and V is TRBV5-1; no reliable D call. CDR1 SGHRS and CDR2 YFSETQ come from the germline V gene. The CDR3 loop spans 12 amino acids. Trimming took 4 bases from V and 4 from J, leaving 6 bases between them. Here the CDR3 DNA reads TGCGCCAGCAGCCGACTGTACAATGAGCAGTTCTTC. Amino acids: CASSRLYNEQFF.

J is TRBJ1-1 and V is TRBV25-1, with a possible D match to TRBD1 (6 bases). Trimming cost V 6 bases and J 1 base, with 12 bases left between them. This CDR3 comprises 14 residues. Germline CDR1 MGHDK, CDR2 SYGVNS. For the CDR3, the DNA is TGTGCCAGCAGACCCGGGACACAGAACACTGAAGCTTTCTTT. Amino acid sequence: CASRPGTQNTEAFF.

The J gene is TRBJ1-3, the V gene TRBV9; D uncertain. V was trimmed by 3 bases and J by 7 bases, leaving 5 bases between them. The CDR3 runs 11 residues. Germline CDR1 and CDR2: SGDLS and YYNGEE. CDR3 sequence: CASSGQNTIYF. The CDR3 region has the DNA TGTGCCAGCAGCGGTCAGAACACCATATATTTT.

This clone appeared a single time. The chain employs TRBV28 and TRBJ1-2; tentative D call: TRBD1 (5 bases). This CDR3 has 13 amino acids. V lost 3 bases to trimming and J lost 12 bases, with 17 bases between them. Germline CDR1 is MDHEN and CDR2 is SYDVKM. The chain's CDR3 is CASSFGGRDPDTF. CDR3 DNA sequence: TGTGCCAGCAGTTTCGGGGGTCGGGACCCTGACACCTTC.

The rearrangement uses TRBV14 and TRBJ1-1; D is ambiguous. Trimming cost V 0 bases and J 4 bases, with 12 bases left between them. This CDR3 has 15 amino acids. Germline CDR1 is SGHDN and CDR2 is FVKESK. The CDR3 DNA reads TGTGCCAGCAGCCAAGACATAGGGAGGGCCACTGAAGCTTTCTTT. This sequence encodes CASSQDIGRATEAFF.

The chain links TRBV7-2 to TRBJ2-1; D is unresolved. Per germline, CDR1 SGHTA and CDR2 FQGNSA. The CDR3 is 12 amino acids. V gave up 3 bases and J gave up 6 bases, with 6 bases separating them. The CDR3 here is CASSFNGNEQFF. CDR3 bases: TGTGCCAGCAGCTTTAACGGCAATGAGCAGTTCTTC.

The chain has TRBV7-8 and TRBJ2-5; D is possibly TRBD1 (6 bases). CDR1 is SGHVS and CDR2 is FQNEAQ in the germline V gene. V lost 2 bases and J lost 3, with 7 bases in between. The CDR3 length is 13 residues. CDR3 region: CASSLNREETQYF. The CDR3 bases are TGTGCCAGCAGCTTAAACAGGGAAGAGACCCAGTACTTC. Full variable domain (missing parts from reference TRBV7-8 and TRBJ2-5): GAGVSQSPRYKVAKRGQDVALRCDPISGHVSLFWYQQALGQGPEFLTYFQNEAQLDKSGLPSDRFFAERPEGSVSTLKIQRTQQEDSAVYLCASSLNREETQYFGPGTRLLVL.